Below are 9 T cell receptor beta chains sequenced from a single sample in a study of cytomegalovirus exposure and HLA in healthy donors. Primers: 60 Vbeta forward and 13 Jbeta reverse. Produced via immunoSEQ multiplex PCR; TCRdb's table is partial and in-frame only. The data show around 180,000 clones, roughly four fifths seen once. Sequencing was carried out using PBMCs. The receptors stem from a young man in good health and CMV-seronegative.

The chain is built from TRBV30 and TRBJ1-2, with a possible D match to TRBD1 (5 bases). V was trimmed by 2 bases and J by 8 bases, leaving 15 bases between them. CDR3 size: 13 residues. Germline V gene sequence: CDR1 GTSNPN, CDR2 SVGIG (reference sequence). CDR3 nucleotides: TGTGCCTGGAGTATCAACCACGGGGGAGGCTACACCTTC. Encoded protein: CAWSINHGGGYTF.

This sequence joins TRBV20-1 and TRBJ1-5; D is unclear. This CDR3 has 11 residues. Deletions cut 6 bases from V and 7 bases from J, with 10 bases between. Germline values: CDR1 DFQATT, CDR2 SNEGSKA (reference sequence). The CDR3 here is CSAKLGQPQHF. DNA for the CDR3: TGCAGTGCCAAACTAGGACAGCCCCAGCATTTT.

V usage is TRBV5-1 and J usage is TRBJ1-1; 9 bases align to TRBD1. The CDR3 totals 17 residues. Germline assignment: CDR1 SGHRS and CDR2 YFSETQ. V shed 3 bases, J shed 1 base, and the junction held 10 bases outside the gene matches. The CDR3 region has the DNA TGCGCCAGCAGCTCTGTCCCGGGACAGGGTTGGAACACTGAAGCTTTCTTT. The encoded protein is CASSSVPGQGWNTEAFF.

The rearrangement uses TRBV29-1 and TRBJ2-1, with D perhaps matching TRBD1 (5 bases). V lost 3 bases and J lost 0, with 9 bases in between. Germline CDR1 is SQVTM and CDR2 is ANQGSEA. The CDR3 length is 14 residues. In DNA form, the CDR3 reads TGCAGCGTTGACGCAGGGCCCTCCTACAATGAGCAGTTCTTC. This sequence encodes CSVDAGPSYNEQFF.

For this clone: The junction and the germline gene differ at one end; a read error may be behind it. This chain connects TRBV27 to TRBJ2-3, with TRBD2 matching 7 bases. CDR3 length: 14 residues. Germline V CDR1 and CDR2: MNHEY, SMNVEV (reference sequence). In DNA form, the CDR3 reads TGTGCCAGCAGTGTATCGCGCGGGAGAGATACGCAGTATTTT. Translating gives CASSVSRGRDTQYF.

The chain employs TRBV5-1 and TRBJ1-1; a possible D gene is TRBD1 (5 bases). V lost 4 bases and J 0 bases, leaving 13 bases between the germline ends. The CDR3 has 15 residues. Germline V gives CDR1 SGHRS, CDR2 YFSETQ. CDR3 loop: CASSPREGLNTEAFF. Written as DNA, the CDR3 is TGCGCCAGCAGCCCCCGGGAGGGGTTGAACACTGAAGCTTTCTTT.

This chain links TRBV6-5 with TRBJ1-4, with 7 bases lining up with TRBD1. Trimming took 0 bases from V and 14 from J; bases not matched to a gene: 6. The CDR3 runs to 13 residues. Germline-derived CDR1 and CDR2 are MNHEY and SVGAGI. The CDR3 DNA is TGTGCCAGCAGTTACTCCGGGACAGCAAAGCTGTTTTTT. Amino acids: CASSYSGTAKLFF.

The chain carries TRBV7-2 and TRBJ2-7; D possibly corresponds to TRBD1 (5 bases). Germline V gene data show CDR1 as SGHTA and CDR2 as FQGNSA. The CDR3 contains 13 residues. Trimming left V 5 bases short and J 8 bases short, with 16 bases between. CDR3 bases: TGTGCCAGCAGCGGGGCCATATTACGGAAGCAGTACTTC. It codes for CASSGAILRKQYF.

The rearrangement joins TRBV18 to TRBJ2-5; a possible D gene is TRBD1 (7 bases). The germline V gene has CDR1 KGHSH and CDR2 LQKENI. V was pared by 7 bases and J by 5 bases, with 14 bases between. The CDR3 totals 13 residues. The CDR3 nucleotides read TGTGCCAGCTTACAGACAGGGAGGGAGACCCAGTACTTC. It yields the protein CASLQTGRETQYF.